The entry that follows covers one T cell receptor beta chain sequence. Its antigen is still unknown. Per-base quality was not reported, and no clone a single base away is much larger than it. This specimen comes from a study of T cell repertoires in cytomegalovirus infection (dated by TCRdb to about 2019). Background for the entire study: Donor HLA type was relevant to the analysis, because carriage of CMV infection together with the matching HLA type was indicated by public TCR beta signatures.

V is cut by 4 bases and J by 5 bases, and the space between the germline ends is 16 bases. The CDR3 contains 14 residues, cysteine and phenylalanine counted. Only the CDR3 region is kept as DNA, spanning 42 bases read in frame from base 1. In the germline V gene, CDR1 corresponds to SGDLS and CDR2 to YYNGEE. Data came from an Illumina HiSeq 1500. TCRdb took the public reads, trimmed them with fastp at Q25, ran MiXCR for clone calling and kept in-frame beta chains. Rows with one shared CDR3 protein collapse into an entry with the most common genes and DNA. For this sample the table gives 560,000 or so distinct CDR3 sequences, of which 15% to 20% were detected only once. In total, the top ten clones hold 20% to 30% of the sample. On the study overall, not on this receptor specifically: In the ex vivo response, HLA-C-restricted CMV-specific TCR beta clonotypes were dominant, and in two of eight donors the single most frequent clonotype came from this HLA-C-restricted group. In both this cohort and an independent cohort of approximately 350 donors, the cumulative frequency of public TCR beta family members distinguished carriers of CMV infection plus the relevant HLA type.

The TCR was taken from a human donor in good health (CMV status not recorded). Some clones in this sample may be carry-over from other donors' samples. The V gene is TRBV9 and the J gene is TRBJ2-7; TRBD1 could be the D gene, as 5 bases match. Source material: CD8+ T cells from PBMCs. The CDR3 in this case is CASSPRLGLDEQYF. The bases read TGTGCCAGCAGCCCAAGATTGGGGCTGGACGAGCAGTACTTC.